Here is one T cell receptor (beta chain) with its context. Ten or more counts support this clonotype. The antigen it recognizes is unknown. Within one base of it there is no much larger clone, and no base qualities were kept. Preparation of the library involved multiplex PCR. This sample was sequenced with an Illumina HiSeq 4000. CDR3 regions were amplified by Arm-PCR with iRepertoire HTBI primers to construct TCR beta libraries. Gel purification was performed on PCR products prior to sequencing. Concerning the study's data processing: A total of 62 TRBV and approximately 13 TRBJ segments were identified across samples and were used for gene usage analysis of CDR3 amino acid clonotypes. COPE and FqMerger were used to merge filtered high-quality paired reads into contigs. BLAST was used to align contigs to IMGT TRBV, TRBD and TRBJ reference genes, and CDR3 was defined according to IMGT. Clonotypes above 0.1% frequency were classified as highly expanded clones. Shannon entropy served as the measure of repertoire diversity, while the Gini coefficient captured V-J evenness. Public clonotypes were defined as clonotypes shared by more than one individual. Clones were called with MiXCR by TCRdb after fastp trimmed the public reads at Q25, and only in-frame beta chains were retained. Every entry covers one CDR3 protein and lists the most common genes and DNA from its rows. It is TCRdb's table, rather than the study itself, that gives the V and J calls and clone size. In all, the sample holds approximately 540,000 distinct CDR3 sequences, and 12% of those were seen once. Over 7% of the sample goes to the ten largest clones.

The source of the sample is a study of regulatory T cells in long-lasting Graves disease (dated by TCRdb to 2020 to 2023). As for the study more broadly: Patients with newly diagnosed Graves' disease had been on antithyroid drugs for under 3 months. This study used TCR sequencing and RNA sequencing of peripheral blood to compare persistent Graves' disease patients against newly diagnosed Graves' disease patients. The study was conducted in China and was registered as a clinical trial. A total of around 35 samples underwent TCR sequencing: some 13 from persistent and roughly 20 from newly diagnosed Graves' disease patients. Overall study results and their limits: Compared with newly diagnosed patients, persistent Graves' disease patients had lower TCR Shannon entropy and fewer highly expanded clones, which suggests clonal expansion. TRBV28, TRBJ1-2 and TRBJ2-5 were preferentially used in persistent disease, while TRBV20-1 and TRBJ2-1 were favored in newly diagnosed disease. Only the TCR beta chain was sequenced and analyzed. The authors acknowledged the small sample size as a limitation that may reduce accuracy. Only peripheral blood was studied, because thyroid tissue, the primary lesion, was inaccessible. More public clonotypes were shared among persistent patients (roughly 2,700) than among newly diagnosed patients (966).

Read against the paper, the sample's time point label means: newly diagnosed GD, antithyroid drugs for less than 3 months. For both TCR sequencing and RNA sequencing, RNA was extracted from PBMCs in TRIzol. The diagnosis of Graves' disease was made according to American Thyroid Association guidelines. Recruitment of patients was carried out at an endocrinology department in Xi'an, China. From each patient, approximately 10 milliliters of peripheral blood was collected into an EDTA anticoagulant tube. Ficoll Paque Plus density gradient separation was used to isolate PBMCs, and no further T cell sorting was done. An Agilent 2100 Bioanalyzer and agarose gel were used to check RNA quality, while a NanoDrop 2000 measured RNA concentration. Between the V and J ends, shortened by 2 bases and 4 bases respectively, the junction contains 12 bases. Looking up the germline V gene (reference sequence) yields CDR1 DFQATT and CDR2 SNEGSKA. The CDR3 covers 13 residues, taking in both the cysteine and the phenylalanine. Here the CDR3 DNA is all that survives: 39 bases in frame from base 1.

This same sample was also taken into another study, of T cells in Graves' hyperthyroidism and ophthalmopathy. From that second study: A patient counted as having stable Graves' hyperthyroidism if no progression to ophthalmopathy occurred over 18 months of follow-up. Hyperthyroidism patients were newly diagnosed, had a disease duration of under 2 months, and were aged 18 to 65 years. Patients with uncontrolled infections, other autoimmune diseases, pregnancy or lactation were excluded. Diagnoses were established on the basis of clinical symptoms, serum thyroxine and TRAb, thyroid ultrasound, and orbital computed tomography. For the first round of RT-PCR on the TCR CDR3, the HTBI primer set was used together with the Qiagen OneStep RT-PCR kit. Most expanded thyroid clonotypes (frequency above 0.001) were also detected in blood, suggesting blood repertoires may reflect thyroid immune responses. Ophthalmopathy was separated from stable hyperthyroidism by a 13 V-J signature model, with approximately 89% sensitivity and 81% to 82% specificity obtained in cross-validation and 80%/75% obtained in testing. In validation, the model predicted progression to ophthalmopathy with around 71% sensitivity and about 73% specificity, a median of approximately 6.5 months before onset. A discovery cohort of approximately 100 patients, roughly 40 with Graves' ophthalmopathy and 55 to 65 with stable Graves' hyperthyroidism, was used to find distinguishing TCR V-J signatures. Whether ophthalmopathy could be predicted prospectively was tested in an independent validation cohort made up of 18 to 20 hyperthyroidism patients plus 17 patients who later progressed to ophthalmopathy. The 100 discovery patients were randomly split 7:3 into training and test sets. In addition, the study compared T-cell repertoires in thyroid tissue and in blood from about six Graves' hyperthyroidism patients. After sampling, hyperthyroidism patients received methimazole starting at 30 mg daily, and ophthalmopathy patients received high-dose intravenous methylprednisolone. A second multiplex PCR round built the libraries, followed by size selection and purification. Paired-end sequencing of the libraries was performed with 100 bp reads on an Illumina HiSeq2000. Raw data were processed with SOAPnuke, discarding reads with adapters, uncalled bases, mean Phred below 15, or no exact constant-primer or identifier match. High-quality paired reads were merged with COPE v1.2.5, and unique nucleotide sequences were defined as clonotypes. MiTCR v1.1 was used to align clonotypes to the IMGT TRBV, TRBD and TRBJ reference segments. The analysis was restricted to V-J combinations with a frequency above 0.0001, which together covered 99.2% of the repertoires. The TCS score was defined as the ratio of F50 (clonal expansion) to E x V (chaos), calculated using BLOSUM62-based TCRdist between CDR3 peptides within each V-J. Welch's t-statistics and random forest reduced 500 to 650 V-J features to some 14, which were used in a naive Bayes classifier (R e1071). No statistical method was used to set the sample size in advance, and investigators knew the group allocation. The paper reports TCR Vbeta CDR3 sequencing of some 140 peripheral blood samples: over 40 ophthalmopathy, about 75 hyperthyroidism and some 17 progressor patients.

Sequencing was performed on peripheral blood mononuclear cells (PBMCs), taken at new diagnosis, from a patient treated with antithyroid drugs. This sequence originates from a woman in her thirties with Graves disease. Donor details come from another sample of the same person, matched by shared clones. The chain is encoded by TRBV20-1 joined to TRBJ2-7; 6 matching bases give a weak D call of TRBD2. The CDR3 region: CSARLPGVYEQYF. The nucleotides are TGCAGTGCTAGACTTCCGGGAGTTTACGAGCAGTACTTC.